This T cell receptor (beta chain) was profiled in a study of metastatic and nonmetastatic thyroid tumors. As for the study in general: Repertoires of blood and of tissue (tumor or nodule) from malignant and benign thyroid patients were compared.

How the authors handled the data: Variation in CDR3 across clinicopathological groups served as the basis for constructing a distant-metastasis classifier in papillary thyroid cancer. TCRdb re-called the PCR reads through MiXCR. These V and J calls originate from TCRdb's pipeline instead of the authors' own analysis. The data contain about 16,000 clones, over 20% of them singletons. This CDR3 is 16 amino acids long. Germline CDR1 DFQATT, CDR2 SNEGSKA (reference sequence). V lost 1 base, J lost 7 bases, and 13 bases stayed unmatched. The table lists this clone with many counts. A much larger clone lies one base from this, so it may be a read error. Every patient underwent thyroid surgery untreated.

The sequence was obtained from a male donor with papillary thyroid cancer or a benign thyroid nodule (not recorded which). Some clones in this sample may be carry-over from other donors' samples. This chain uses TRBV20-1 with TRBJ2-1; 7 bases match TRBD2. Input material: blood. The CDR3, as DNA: TGCAGTGCTAGAGCATTCCCGGGACGAGCGGGGAATGAGCAGTTCTTC. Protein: CSARAFPGRAGNEQFF.